These 27 T cell receptor beta chains share one sample of origin, sequenced in a study of T cells in Graves' hyperthyroidism and ophthalmopathy. The investigators amplified TCR beta CDR3 regions from RNA transcripts. A first-round RT-PCR of the TCR CDR3 used the HTBI primer set. One entry per CDR3 protein, called by TCRdb with MiXCR from the multiplex PCR reads. There are around 480,000 distinct CDR3 sequences in the sample; approximately 15% occur only once, and about a sixth lies in the top ten. Sequencing was performed on blood. The receptors shown here come from a woman aged 18-30 years with Graves' hyperthyroidism.

This clonotype was observed a handful of times. This rearrangement joins TRBV5-1 to TRBJ1-2, with TRBD1 matching 7 bases. The germline V gene encodes CDR1 SGHRS and CDR2 YFSETQ. With 2 bases clipped from V and 4 bases from J, the junction kept 8 bases outside the gene matches. This CDR3 has 15 amino acids. The CDR3 sequence: CASSFGTVELYGYTF. The DNA for the CDR3 is TGCGCCAGCAGCTTTGGGACAGTCGAACTCTATGGCTACACCTTC.

This clonotype has at least ten counts. CDR3 nucleotide sequence: TGTGCCAGCAGTCATGACCGGCCCGACTATCAGCCCCAGCATTTT. Translated: CASSHDRPDYQPQHF. The chain links TRBV12-3 or TRBV12-4 to TRBJ1-5; D remains ambiguous. The CDR3 covers 15 residues. Trimming cost V 5 bases and J 5 bases, with 16 bases left between them.

This clonotype showed up many times. The chain couples TRBV11-1 to TRBJ1-2, with a possible D match to TRBD1 (6 bases). Germline CDR1 is SGHAT and CDR2 is FQDESV (reference sequence). The CDR3 totals 13 residues. V shed 5 bases and J shed 8 bases, with 15 bases lying between them. CDR3 loop: CASSHSQGRGYTF. The CDR3, as DNA: TGTGCCAGCAGCCATTCCCAGGGGCGAGGCTACACCTTC.

The rearrangement uses TRBV29-1 and TRBJ1-2, with 9 bases fitting TRBD1. CDR1 is SQVTM, CDR2 ANQGSEA, per germline. The CDR3 is made up of 15 amino acids. The V gene end was trimmed by 4 bases and the J gene end by 7 bases; junction bases not matched to a gene: 13. The CDR3 reads CSVAGGTGSGSGYTF. CDR3 nucleotides: TGCAGCGTTGCAGGCGGGACAGGGAGCGGTAGTGGCTACACCTTC.

This clonotype was observed many times. This chain connects TRBV12-3 or TRBV12-4 to TRBJ2-3; D is uncertain. V lost 3 bases, J lost 7 bases, and 14 bases lay in between. CDR3 size: 14 residues. CDR3 DNA: TGTGCCAGCAGTTTGGGTCCCGACAAGTATACGCAGTATTTT. Translated: CASSLGPDKYTQYF.

This clonotype appeared a few times. V is TRBV9 and J is TRBJ1-1; D gene unclear. Trimming took 1 base from V and 4 from J, leaving 8 bases between them. The CDR3 extends over 13 amino acids. CDR1 and CDR2 from the germline V gene are SGDLS and YYNGEE. The chain's CDR3 is CASSVLAGTEAFF. The CDR3 bases are TGTGCCAGCAGCGTATTAGCTGGCACTGAAGCTTTCTTT.

This clonotype was counted between two and nine times. V usage is TRBV7-8 and J usage is TRBJ2-7, with a weak D call TRBD2 (6 bases). The germline gives CDR1 SGHVS, CDR2 FQNEAQ. Trimming shortened V by 7 bases and J by 1 base, and 11 bases separated the two germline ends. The CDR3 spans 13 residues. The CDR3 sequence: CASNPGGSYEQYF. In DNA, the CDR3 is TGTGCCAGCAACCCAGGAGGGTCCTACGAGCAGTACTTC.

The table lists this clonotype with many counts. The chain uses TRBV5-1 and TRBJ1-1; D is possibly TRBD1 (6 bases). CDR3 length equals 14 residues. CDR1 and CDR2 (germline): SGHRS, YFSETQ. V was cut by 1 base and J by 1 base, with 8 bases left in between. The CDR3 sequence: CASSLQGTNTEAFF. The CDR3 DNA is TGCGCCAGCAGCTTGCAGGGGACGAACACTGAAGCTTTCTTT.

The chain recombines TRBV4-2 with TRBJ2-3, with 7 bases fitting TRBD2. CDR3 length: 17 amino acids. V shed 2 bases, J shed 1 base, and the junction held 9 bases outside the gene matches. Looked up from germline, CDR1 is LGHNA and CDR2 is YNFKEQ. The CDR3 loop reads CASSQWRAGEGTDTQYF. As DNA, the CDR3 is TGTGCCAGCAGCCAATGGCGGGCGGGAGAAGGCACAGATACGCAGTATTTT.

This chain joins TRBV19 and TRBJ1-2; no firm D call. There are 15 residues in the CDR3. V shed 3 bases and J shed 1 base, with 12 bases lying between them. Germline V gives CDR1 LNHDA, CDR2 SQIVND (reference sequence). The CDR3 protein is CASSMGSPINYGYTF. In DNA form, the CDR3 reads TGTGCCAGTAGTATGGGCAGCCCTATTAACTATGGCTACACCTTC.

At least ten counts were recorded for this clonotype. The gene calls are TRBV27 and TRBJ2-3; D possibly corresponds to TRBD1 (6 bases). CDR1 is MNHEY and CDR2 is SMNVEV in the germline V gene (reference sequence). This CDR3 region has 14 residues. The V end lost 7 bases, the J end lost 5 bases, and 16 bases lay between the germline ends. CDR3 protein: CASKKGEWLDTQYF. The CDR3 region has the DNA TGTGCCAGCAAGAAGGGGGAGTGGTTAGATACGCAGTATTTT.

This clonotype was seen repeatedly, ten times or more. Here the CDR3 DNA reads TGTGCCAGCAGCTTAGCGATTAGGGTTGAGCAGTTCTTC. It is translated as CASSLAIRVEQFF. The chain combines TRBV7-9 with TRBJ2-1, with D uncertain. CDR3 length: 13 amino acids. V was trimmed by 0 bases and J by 9 bases, leaving 9 bases between them. CDR1 and CDR2 from the germline V gene are SEHNR and FQNEAQ (reference sequence).

This clonotype was seen at least ten times. The chain carries TRBV20-1 and TRBJ1-1; unclear D gene. V was cut by 3 bases and J by 4 bases, with 24 bases left in between. This CDR3 has 17 amino acids. Germline CDR1 DFQATT, CDR2 SNEGSKA (reference sequence). The CDR3 coding sequence is TGCAGTGCTAGCGATCCGGCACGTTCAGGTGGAGGCACTGAAGCTTTCTTT. As protein: CSASDPARSGGGTEAFF.

Note on this clonotype: This could be a read error, since a much larger clone is one nucleotide away. V is TRBV27 and J is TRBJ1-5, with 8 bases aligning to TRBD1. Trimming cost V 2 bases and J 6 bases; bases outside gene matches: 6. From germline, CDR1 is MNHEY and CDR2 SMNVEV (reference sequence). CDR3 length equals 15 residues. CDR3 nucleotides: TGTGCCAGCAGTTTAGTCCAGGGGGCGTGTCAGCCCCAGCATTTT. It specifies CASSLVQGACQPQHF.

The table lists this clonotype with many counts. The J gene is TRBJ1-1, the V gene TRBV4-1; D uncertain. Trimming left V 7 bases short and J 1 base short, with 10 bases between. Germline V lookup: CDR1 MGHRA, CDR2 YSYEKL. There are 13 residues in the CDR3. The CDR3 loop is CASIPQGNTEAFF. CDR3 in DNA: TGCGCCAGCATTCCGCAAGGGAACACTGAAGCTTTCTTT.

The J gene is TRBJ1-3, the V gene TRBV12-3 or TRBV12-4; D possibly corresponds to TRBD1 (6 bases). The V gene lost 2 bases and the J gene lost 1 base, with 18 bases spanning the gap. CDR3 length: 18 residues. CDR3 DNA sequence: TGTGCCAGCAGTTTATGGTACAGGGATAGAGGGTCTGGAAACACCATATATTTT. Residues: CASSLWYRDRGSGNTIYF.

This clonotype has a count of ten or more. The rearrangement uses TRBV27 and TRBJ1-5; D might be TRBD1 (6 bases). Germline CDR1 MNHEY, CDR2 SMNVEV (reference sequence). V lost 8 bases to trimming and J lost 7 bases, with 9 bases between them. CDR3 length equals 11 residues. CDR3 loop: CASGGYQPQHF. The DNA for the CDR3 is TGTGCCAGCGGGGGCTACCAGCCCCAGCATTTT.

In its sample, this clonotype was seen many times. The rearrangement links TRBV7-8 to TRBJ2-4, with TRBD1 identical over 7 bases. After removal of 5 bases from V and 4 bases from J, the junction contained 8 bases not matched to a gene. Germline lookup yields CDR1 SGHVS and CDR2 FQNEAQ. The CDR3 has 15 amino acids. CDR3 DNA sequence: TGTGCCAGCAGCCCCCCCGGGACAGTGAAAAACATTCAGTACTTC. This translates into CASSPPGTVKNIQYF.

This sequence joins TRBV3-1 and TRBJ1-5; 7 positions agree with TRBD1. V lost 4 bases to trimming and J lost 4 bases; unmatched junction nucleotides: 4. The CDR3 consists of 14 residues. Germline lookup yields CDR1 LGHDT and CDR2 YNNKEL (reference sequence). The CDR3, as DNA: TGTGCCAGCAGCCTCGGGACAGAAAATCAGCCCCAGCATTTT. Amino acid sequence: CASSLGTENQPQHF.

This clonotype has a count of ten or more. The chain joins TRBV7-3 to TRBJ2-7, with a possible D match to TRBD2 (5 bases). V dropped 6 bases and J dropped 6 bases, with 15 bases sitting between them. This CDR3 has 13 amino acids. Germline-derived CDR1 and CDR2 are SGHTA and FQGTGA. The DNA for the CDR3 is TGTGCCAGCAGTCGCCAGGAGGCCCTCGAGCAGTACTTC. Translated, it gives CASSRQEALEQYF.

This clonotype was counted many times. V and J are TRBV5-1 and TRBJ2-3; 7 positions match TRBD1. V was pared by 4 bases and J by 3 bases, with 5 bases of the junction left unmatched. The CDR3 consists of 14 residues. In germline, CDR1 is SGHRS, CDR2 YFSETQ. For the CDR3, the DNA is TGCGCCAGCAGCCTCACGACAGGGACAGATACGCAGTATTTT. It is translated as CASSLTTGTDTQYF.

To note about this clonotype: A much larger clone lies one base from this, so it may be a read error. V gene TRBV11-3 combines with J gene TRBJ2-5; D is possibly TRBD2 (7 bases). CDR1 is SGHNT, CDR2 YENEEA, per germline. CDR3 length: 15 residues. Trimming took off 2 bases at V and 5 bases at J, with 15 bases between the two ends. The CDR3 sequence is CASSLNGGGFETQYF. Written as DNA, the CDR3 is TGTGCCAGCAGCTTAAATGGGGGGGGCTTCGAGACCCAGTACTTC. The variable domain in full, completed from reference TRBV11-3 and TRBJ2-5, reads EAGVVQSPRYKIIEKKQPVAFWCNPISGHNTLYWYLQNLGQGPELLIRYENEEAVDDSQLPKDRFSAERLKGVDSTLKIQPAELGDSAVYLCASSLNGGGFETQYFGPGTRLLVL.

The table lists this clonotype with a few counts. The rearrangement uses TRBV7-2 and TRBJ2-4, with D tentatively TRBD1 (6 bases). Looked up from germline, CDR1 is SGHTA and CDR2 is FQGNSA. Trimming took 1 base from V and 14 from J, leaving 18 bases between them. The CDR3 runs 14 residues. CDR3 amino acids: CASSLELGPGHKYF. CDR3 DNA: TGTGCCAGCAGCTTAGAGCTCGGCCCGGGACACAAGTACTTC.

The J gene is TRBJ1-4, the V gene TRBV29-1; TRBD1 matches at 9 bases. The CDR3 is 17 residues long. V dropped 5 bases and J dropped 1; count of bases not matched to a gene: 11. CDR1 is SQVTM, CDR2 ANQGSEA, per germline. Written as DNA, the CDR3 is TGCAGCGTTAAGGGACAGGGCCTCCGGGGAACTAATGAAAAACTGTTTTTT. Translating gives CSVKGQGLRGTNEKLFF. The full variable domain, its missing parts supplied by reference TRBV29-1 and TRBJ1-4, is SAVISQKPSRDICQRGTSLTIQCQVDSQVTMMFWYRQQPGQSLTLIATANQGSEATYESGFVIDKFPISRPNLTFSTLTVSNMSPEDSSIYLCSVKGQGLRGTNEKLFFGSGTQLSVL.

The sample holds many counts of this clonotype. The J gene is TRBJ2-2, the V gene TRBV11-2, with D possibly matching TRBD1 (5 bases). Per the germline V gene, CDR1 is SGHAT and CDR2 is FQNNGV. The length of the CDR3 is 13 residues. V lost 6 bases to trimming and J lost 4 bases, with 9 bases between them. This CDR3 reads CASSQGFTGELFF. DNA of the CDR3: TGTGCCAGCAGTCAGGGTTTCACCGGGGAGCTGTTTTTT.

This clonotype was recorded at least ten times. The CDR3 DNA sequence: TGCGCCAGCAGCTTAAAGACAGGGGCCTATGGCTACACCTTC. This codes for CASSLKTGAYGYTF. The V and J genes are TRBV5-1 and TRBJ1-2, with TRBD1 identical over 8 bases. Per the germline V gene, CDR1 is SGHRS and CDR2 is YFSETQ. Trimming took 2 bases from V and 4 from J; bases not matched to a gene: 4. This CDR3 contains 14 residues.

This clonotype was observed at least ten times. The chain carries TRBV9 and TRBJ2-5; 12 bases line up with TRBD2. CDR3 length equals 16 residues. V lost 4 bases, J lost 9 bases, and 13 bases stayed unmatched. CDR1 and CDR2 from the germline V gene are SGDLS and YYNGEE. In DNA, the CDR3 is TGTGCCAGCAGCAGACTACTAGCGGGGGGACCCCAGGCCCAGTACTTC. Protein sequence: CASSRLLAGGPQAQYF.